This is a list of T cell receptor beta chains from one sample in a study of shared clonotypes between healthy human individuals. Data came from immunoSEQ multiplex PCR; TCRdb stores just in-frame clones and leaves some out. The sample lists fewer than 2.5 million clones, approximately 93% occurring once. Sequenced: naive CD4+ T cells from PBMCs. The source is a man younger than 35 in good health. Some clones in this sample may be carry-over from other donors' samples. The CDR3 runs from the conserved cysteine through the conserved F or W. Fields, in order: CDR3 DNA, CDR3 protein, V gene, clone size, D gene, J gene. The D gene is left open where the match is weak. Not every row has a clone size; where given, it reads once, few, many or a size class.

DNA: TGCGCCAGCAGCCTCCGACAGAGTGGTGCTAATGAAAAACTGTTTTTT
CDR3: CASSLRQSGANEKLFF
V: TRBV5-1
size: .
D: .
J: TRBJ1-4

DNA: TGCGCCAGCAGCTTTAGCGGGAGTTTCCGAGATACGCAGTATTTT
CDR3: CASSFSGSFRDTQYF
V: TRBV5-1
size: .
D: TRBD2
J: TRBJ2-3

DNA: TGTGCCACCAGCAGAAATACAGGTGACTATGGCTACACCTTC
CDR3: CATSRNTGDYGYTF
V: TRBV15
size: .
D: .
J: TRBJ1-2

DNA: TGTGCCAGCAGTTACGACAGAAAGGGCGGCTACACCTTC
CDR3: CASSYDRKGGYTF
V: TRBV6-5
size: .
D: .
J: TRBJ1-2

DNA: TGTGCCAGCTCACCACGTTGGAGGGCGTCAGGGGAAGAGACCCAGTACTTC
CDR3: CASSPRWRASGEETQYF
V: TRBV18
size: once
D: .
J: TRBJ2-5

DNA: TGTGCCAGCAGCGCGTCCCAGGGATTTTTCTCCTACGAGCAGTACTTC
CDR3: CASSASQGFFSYEQYF
V: TRBV5-5
size: .
D: .
J: TRBJ2-7

DNA: TGTGCCAGCAGTGAAGGCCAGAACTCCTACGAGCAGTACTTC
CDR3: CASSEGQNSYEQYF
V: TRBV6-1
size: .
D: .
J: TRBJ2-7

DNA: TGCGCCAGCAGCTCCAGGGGGGGGGACTATGGCTACACCTTC
CDR3: CASSSRGGDYGYTF
V: TRBV5-1
size: .
D: TRBD1
J: TRBJ1-2

DNA: TGTGCCAGTAGTATTCTCTGGCGTACGAATCAGCCCCAGCATTTT
CDR3: CASSILWRTNQPQHF
V: TRBV19
size: .
D: .
J: TRBJ1-5

DNA: TGTGCCTGGAGCGACTCGGCTAGCACAGATACGCAGTATTTT
CDR3: CAWSDSASTDTQYF
V: TRBV30
size: .
D: .
J: TRBJ2-3

DNA: TGTGCCAGCTCACCCCGGACCGCCACAGATACGCAGTATTTT
CDR3: CASSPRTATDTQYF
V: TRBV18
size: .
D: .
J: TRBJ2-3

DNA: TGTGCCAGTAGCACGACAGGGATCACCGGGGAGCTGTTTTTT
CDR3: CASSTTGITGELFF
V: TRBV19
size: .
D: TRBD1
J: TRBJ2-2

DNA: TGTGCCACCCGGGACGGAGGGCTTGGGGCCAACGTCCTGACTTTC
CDR3: CATRDGGLGANVLTF
V: TRBV19
size: .
D: .
J: TRBJ2-6

DNA: TGTGCCAGCAGCCAAGGCGTCAACTCTGGAAACACCATATATTTT
CDR3: CASSQGVNSGNTIYF
V: TRBV4-2
size: .
D: .
J: TRBJ1-3

DNA: TGTGCCAGCAGCGTGTCCGGGACTAGCACCCACGAGCAGTACTTC
CDR3: CASSVSGTSTHEQYF
V: TRBV7-3
size: .
D: TRBD2
J: TRBJ2-7

DNA: TGCGCCAGCAGCTTGGGAGGGGGCTACACTGAAGCTTTCTTT
CDR3: CASSLGGGYTEAFF
V: TRBV5-1
size: .
D: TRBD1
J: TRBJ1-1

DNA: TGTGCCAGCAGCTTAATAGCGGGGAGCGGGGAGCTGTTTTTT
CDR3: CASSLIAGSGELFF
V: TRBV11-2
size: .
D: TRBD2
J: TRBJ2-2

DNA: TGTGCCAGCAGCACCGACAGGGGATTCAATCAGCCCCAGCATTTT
CDR3: CASSTDRGFNQPQHF
V: TRBV7-2
size: .
D: TRBD1
J: TRBJ1-5

DNA: TGTGCCAGCTCCCCAGGCGGGTCCTCAGATACGCAGTATTTT
CDR3: CASSPGGSSDTQYF
V: TRBV6-1
size: .
D: .
J: TRBJ2-3

DNA: TGTGCCAGCAGTAACCTTCAGAGCTACGAGCAGTACTTC
CDR3: CASSNLQSYEQYF
V: TRBV6-5
size: .
D: .
J: TRBJ2-7

DNA: TGTGCCAGTAGTGACTCCGGGACAGGGGTCTCTGGAAACACCATATATTTT
CDR3: CASSDSGTGVSGNTIYF
V: TRBV19
size: .
D: TRBD1
J: TRBJ1-3

DNA: TGCGCCAGCAGCCCTATTAGCGGGAGGGGCTACGAGCAGTACTTC
CDR3: CASSPISGRGYEQYF
V: TRBV5-1
size: .
D: TRBD2
J: TRBJ2-7